The TCR beta chain described here comes from a study of control samples from healthy donors and cancer patients. V lost 0 bases to trimming and J lost 4 bases, with 5 bases between them. CDR1 SGHNT and CDR2 YYREEE come from the germline V gene (reference sequence). The CDR3 runs to 12 residues. This table comes from immunoSEQ multiplex PCR, and its TCRdb copy is limited to in-frame clones, with some not included. This table has approximately 160,000 clones, roughly nine tenths appearing once. Sequences were obtained from blood. V and J are TRBV5-4 and TRBJ2-7; D gene ambiguous. The sequence derives from a woman under 40 in good health. CDR3 in DNA: TGTGCCAGCAGCTTGGGGGGTTACGAGCAGTACTTC. Translated, it gives CASSLGGYEQYF.